Shown below are 10 T cell receptor beta chains from a single sample sequenced in a study of blood T cell repertoires in COVID-19. Assay used: immunoSEQ multiplex PCR; TCRdb lists only in-frame clones, some missing. The table includes over 250,000 clones, approximately 78% detected once. The sequencing input was PBMCs or T cells enriched from blood (not recorded which). These TCRs come from a man aged 35-49 years who had been exposed to COVID-19.

The chain is built from TRBV5-4 and TRBJ2-7, with D possibly TRBD2 on 5 matching bases. The germline CDR1 and CDR2 sequences are SGHNT and YYREEE (reference sequence). The CDR3 runs to 15 residues. Trimming pared 1 base from V and 2 bases from J, leaving 13 bases between. CDR3 in DNA: TGTGCCAGCAGCTTGATCCGCGGGCAAACCTACGAGCAGTACTTC. Its translation is CASSLIRGQTYEQYF.

V usage is TRBV7-9 and J usage is TRBJ1-1; the D is unclear. V lost 0 bases and J 0 bases, leaving 14 bases between the germline ends. The CDR3 extends over 17 amino acids. Germline CDR1 SEHNR, CDR2 FQNEAQ (reference sequence). The DNA of the CDR3 is TGTGCCAGCAGCTTAGCGCTAAGTATAGAATTGAACACTGAAGCTTTCTTT. Amino acid sequence: CASSLALSIELNTEAFF. Full variable domain (remainder filled in from reference TRBV7-9 and TRBJ1-1): DTGVSQNPRHKITKRGQNVTFRCDPISEHNRLYWYRQTLGQGPEFLTYFQNEAQLEKSRLLSDRFSAERPKGSFSTLEIQRTEQGDSAMYLCASSLALSIELNTEAFFGQGTRLTVV.

This chain links TRBV6-1 with TRBJ1-2; 7 bases match TRBD1. The germline CDR1 and CDR2 sequences are MNHNS and SASEGT. V lost 3 bases and J lost 8; bases outside the gene matches: 9. The CDR3 totals 14 residues. CDR3 region: CASSEQTGMRGYTF. Written as DNA, the CDR3 is TGTGCCAGCAGTGAGCAGACAGGGATGAGGGGCTACACCTTC.

V gene TRBV19 combines with J gene TRBJ1-5; no definite D call. This CDR3 has 13 residues. V was trimmed by 4 bases and J by 6 bases, leaving 10 bases between them. Looked up from germline, CDR1 is LNHDA and CDR2 is SQIVND (reference sequence). CDR3 residues: CASSTGKAQPQHF. CDR3 coding DNA: TGTGCCAGTAGTACCGGGAAGGCTCAGCCCCAGCATTTT.

V gene TRBV9 combines with J gene TRBJ2-2, with D tentatively TRBD1 (5 bases). The V gene lost 3 bases and the J gene lost 7 bases, with 16 bases spanning the gap. Germline CDR1 reads SGDLS; CDR2 reads YYNGEE. CDR3 length equals 15 residues. The CDR3 region has the DNA TGTGCCAGCAGCGCTGTGGGGCGAGTCGACGGGGAGCTGTTTTTT. Translated: CASSAVGRVDGELFF. The variable domain in full, completed from reference TRBV9 and TRBJ2-2, reads DSGVTQTPKHLITATGQRVTLRCSPRSGDLSVYWYQQSLDQGLQFLIQYYNGEERAKGNILERFSAQQFPDLHSELNLSSLELGDSALYFCASSAVGRVDGELFFGEGSRLTVL.

This chain connects TRBV19 to TRBJ2-7; possibly TRBD1 for D (5 bases). V was shortened by 3 bases and J by 0 bases, with 15 bases between the two germline ends. The length of the CDR3 is 16 residues. The germline gives CDR1 LNHDA, CDR2 SQIVND (reference sequence). The CDR3: CASSILEQESSYEQYF. In nucleotides, the CDR3 is TGTGCCAGTAGTATCCTGGAACAGGAGAGCTCCTACGAGCAGTACTTC.

The chain employs TRBV12-3 or TRBV12-4 and TRBJ1-2; D is possibly TRBD1 (6 bases). This CDR3 is built from 13 residues. The V end lost 7 bases, the J end lost 4 bases, and 13 bases lay between the germline ends. CDR3 coding DNA: TGTGCCAGCACCCCGGACAGACTCTATGGCTACACCTTC. Amino acids: CASTPDRLYGYTF.

The gene calls are TRBV7-9 and TRBJ2-1, with 7 bases aligning to TRBD2. The germline gives CDR1 SEHNR, CDR2 FQNEAQ (reference sequence). V trimming: 6 bases; J trimming: 12 bases; junction bases outside the gene matches: 5. The CDR3 is 11 amino acids. Written as DNA, the CDR3 is TGTGCCAGCAGTCTTAGCGGGTTGCAGTTCTTC. The encoded protein is CASSLSGLQFF.

This clone was observed a handful of times. The gene calls are TRBV7-2 and TRBJ2-7; D is perhaps TRBD1 (6 bases). Deletions cut 5 bases from V and 6 bases from J, with 14 bases between. In germline, CDR1 is SGHTA, CDR2 FQGNSA. The CDR3 length is 13 residues. The CDR3 loop is CASSPGHFREQYF. CDR3 in DNA: TGTGCCAGCAGCCCGGGACATTTCCGCGAGCAGTACTTC.

The V and J genes are TRBV19 and TRBJ2-3; D is possibly TRBD2 (6 bases). Per germline, CDR1 LNHDA and CDR2 SQIVND (reference sequence). V was cut by 5 bases and J by 1 base, with 13 bases left in between. The CDR3 contains 15 residues. The CDR3 DNA is TGTGCCAGTAGTGTTCGACTAGGACGCACAGATACGCAGTATTTT. It is translated as CASSVRLGRTDTQYF. Full variable domain (missing parts from reference TRBV19 and TRBJ2-3): DGGITQSPKYLFRKEGQNVTLSCEQNLNHDAMYWYRQDPGQGLRLIYYSQIVNDFQKGDIAEGYSVSREKKESFPLTVTSAQKNPTAFYLCASSVRLGRTDTQYFGPGTRLTVL.